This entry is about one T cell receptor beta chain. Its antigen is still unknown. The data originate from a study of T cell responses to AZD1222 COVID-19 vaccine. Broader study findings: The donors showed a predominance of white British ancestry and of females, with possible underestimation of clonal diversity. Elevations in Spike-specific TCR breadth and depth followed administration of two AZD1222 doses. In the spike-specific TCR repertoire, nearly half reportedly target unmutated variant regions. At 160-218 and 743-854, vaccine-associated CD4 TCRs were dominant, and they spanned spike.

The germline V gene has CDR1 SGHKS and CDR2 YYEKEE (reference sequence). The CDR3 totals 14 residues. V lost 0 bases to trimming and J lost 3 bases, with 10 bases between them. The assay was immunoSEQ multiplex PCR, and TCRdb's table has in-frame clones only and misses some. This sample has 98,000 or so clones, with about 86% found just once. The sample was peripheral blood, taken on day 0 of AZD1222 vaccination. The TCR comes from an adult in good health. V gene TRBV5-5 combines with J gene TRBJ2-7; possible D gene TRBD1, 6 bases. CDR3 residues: CASSLAPGDYEQYF. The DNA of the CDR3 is TGTGCCAGCAGCTTGGCCCCAGGGGACTACGAGCAGTACTTC.